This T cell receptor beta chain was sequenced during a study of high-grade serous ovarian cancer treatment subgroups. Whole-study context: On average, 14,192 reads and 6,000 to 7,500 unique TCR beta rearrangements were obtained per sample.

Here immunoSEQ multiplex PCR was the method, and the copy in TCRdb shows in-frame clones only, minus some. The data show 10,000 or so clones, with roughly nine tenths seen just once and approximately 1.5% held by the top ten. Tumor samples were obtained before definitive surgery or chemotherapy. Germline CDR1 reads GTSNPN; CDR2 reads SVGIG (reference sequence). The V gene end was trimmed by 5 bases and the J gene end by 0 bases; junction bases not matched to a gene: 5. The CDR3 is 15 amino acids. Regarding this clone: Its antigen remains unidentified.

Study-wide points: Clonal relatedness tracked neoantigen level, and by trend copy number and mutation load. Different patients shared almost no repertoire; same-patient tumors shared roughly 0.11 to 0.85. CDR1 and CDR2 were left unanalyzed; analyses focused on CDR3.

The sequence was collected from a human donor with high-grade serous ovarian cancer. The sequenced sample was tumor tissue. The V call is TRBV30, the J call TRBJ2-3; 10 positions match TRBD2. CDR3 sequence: CAWEILAGSTDTQYF. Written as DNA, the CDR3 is TGTGCCTGGGAGATACTAGCGGGGAGCACAGATACGCAGTATTTT.